This TCR beta chain was documented in a study of Graves' ophthalmopathy and Graves' hyperthyroidism. CDR3 regions of TCR beta were amplified from RNA transcripts. RT-PCR in the first round used HTBI primers; a second-round multiplex PCR followed. In TCRdb, the multiplex PCR reads were re-called with MiXCR into one record per CDR3 protein. The table has just over 400,000 distinct CDR3 sequences, around 20% seen once. Hyperthyroidism showing no ophthalmopathy within 18 months of follow-up was stable. New diagnoses, under 2 months' duration, and ages 18 to 65 characterized the hyperthyroidism patients. The authors diagnosed from clinical symptoms, serum thyroxine, TRAb, thyroid ultrasound and orbital computed tomography. Whole-study results and caveats: A model built from 13 signatures distinguished ophthalmopathy from stable hyperthyroidism with approximately 89% sensitivity and around 78% specificity.

Ten or more counts support this clonotype. Its antigen is not identified. Germline loops: CDR1 SGHTA, CDR2 FQGTGA. CDR3 size: 13 residues. V shed 5 bases and J 13 bases; nucleotides not matched to a gene: 11. This TCR was sampled from a woman under 30 with stable Graves' hyperthyroidism. Sequenced sample: peripheral blood. The chain combines TRBV7-3 with TRBJ1-2; 9 bases are a match to TRBD1. For the CDR3, the DNA is TGTGCCAGCAGCCCCCGGACAGGGGATCCATTCACCTTC. It translates to CASSPRTGDPFTF.